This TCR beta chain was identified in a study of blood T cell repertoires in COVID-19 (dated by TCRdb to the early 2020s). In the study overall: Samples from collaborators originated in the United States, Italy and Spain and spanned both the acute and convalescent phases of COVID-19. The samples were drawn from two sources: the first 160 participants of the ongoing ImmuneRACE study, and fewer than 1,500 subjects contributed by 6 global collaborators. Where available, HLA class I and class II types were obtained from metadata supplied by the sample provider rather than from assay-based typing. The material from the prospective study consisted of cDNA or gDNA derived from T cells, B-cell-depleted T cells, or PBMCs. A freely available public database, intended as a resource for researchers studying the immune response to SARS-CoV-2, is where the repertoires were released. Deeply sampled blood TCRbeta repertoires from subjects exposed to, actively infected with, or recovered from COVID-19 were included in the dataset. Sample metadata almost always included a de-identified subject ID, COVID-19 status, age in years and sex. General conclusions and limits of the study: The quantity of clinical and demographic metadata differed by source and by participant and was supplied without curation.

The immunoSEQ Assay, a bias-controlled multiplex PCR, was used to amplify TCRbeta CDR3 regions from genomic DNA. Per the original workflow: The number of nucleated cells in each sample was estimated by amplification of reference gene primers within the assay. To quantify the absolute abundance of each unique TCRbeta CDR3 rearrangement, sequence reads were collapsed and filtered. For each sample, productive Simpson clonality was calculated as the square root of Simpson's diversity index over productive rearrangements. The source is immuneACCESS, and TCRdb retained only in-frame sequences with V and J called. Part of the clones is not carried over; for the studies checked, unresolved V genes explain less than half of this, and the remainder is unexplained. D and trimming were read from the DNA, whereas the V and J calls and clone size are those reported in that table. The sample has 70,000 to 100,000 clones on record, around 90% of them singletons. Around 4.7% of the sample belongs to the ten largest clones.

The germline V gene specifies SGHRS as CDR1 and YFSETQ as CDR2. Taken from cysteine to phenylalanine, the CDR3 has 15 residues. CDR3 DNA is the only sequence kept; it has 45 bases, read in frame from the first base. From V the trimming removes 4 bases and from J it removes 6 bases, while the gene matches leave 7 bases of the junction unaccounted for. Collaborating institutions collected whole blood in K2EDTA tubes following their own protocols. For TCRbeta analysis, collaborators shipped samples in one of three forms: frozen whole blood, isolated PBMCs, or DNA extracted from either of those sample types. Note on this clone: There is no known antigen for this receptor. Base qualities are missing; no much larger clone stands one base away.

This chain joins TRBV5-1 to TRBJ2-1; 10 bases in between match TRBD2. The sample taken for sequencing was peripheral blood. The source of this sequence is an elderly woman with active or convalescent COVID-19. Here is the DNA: TGCGCCAGCAGCAAGACTAGCGGGTTTTTCAATGAGCAGTTCTTC. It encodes CASSKTSGFFNEQFF.